This T cell receptor beta chain derives from a study of T cells in localized non-small cell lung cancer. V was pared by 4 bases and J by 7 bases, with 7 bases of the junction left unmatched. CDR1 is SGHRS, CDR2 YFSETQ, per germline. CDR3 length equals 13 residues. Study-level findings and limits: Median detection of top 100 tumor clones in adjacent lung was 55 to 60 clones. Heterogeneity cannot be ruled out, as sequencing used one tumor region only. Tumor showed lower T cell clonality than uninvolved adjacent lung, where it was highest.

A note on this clone: Its antigen is unidentified.

Clones were sequenced by immunoSEQ multiplex PCR, and TCRdb holds only the in-frame ones, with some missing. The sample comprises tens of thousands of clones, more than 70% of which are singletons, and around 4% rests with the top ten. This TCR was sampled from a woman aged 40-75 years with stage I lung adenocarcinoma. The chain employs TRBV5-1 and TRBJ1-1, with 7 bases matching TRBD1. Sequenced here: peripheral blood, sampled before any cancer treatment. The DNA of the CDR3 is TGCGCCAGCAGCGAGGGACAGACTAATGAAGCTTTCTTT. Residues: CASSEGQTNEAFF.